The rows below give T cell receptor beta chains drawn from one sample of a study of liver allograft versus peripheral blood T cells. TCRdb re-called the reads through MiXCR, storing one row per CDR3 protein. Among 5,000 to 7,000 distinct CDR3 sequences listed, 16% were seen once. The receptors originated from a human patient who had a liver transplant. Among the T cells, some may be from the graft donor. Each CDR3 is given with its conserved first and last residue. A D gene is named only where the DNA matches it firmly. Clone size, where shown, is once, few, many, or a class for clones that have expanded.

len	j_gene	d_gene	v_gene	abundance	CDR3aa	CDR3nt
14	TRBJ1-1	.	TRBV10-1	medium-sized	CASSESGDFTEAFF	TGCGCCAGCAGTGAGTCTGGAGACTTCACTGAAGCTTTCTTT
15	TRBJ2-2	TRBD1	TRBV6-2/TRBV6-3	few	CASSSGTVNTGELFF	TGTGCCAGCAGTTCAGGGACAGTAAACACCGGGGAGCTGTTTTTT
14	TRBJ1-4	.	TRBV9	few	CASSPGGREEKLFF	TGTGCCAGCAGCCCCGGGGGGCGGGAGGAAAAACTGTTTTTT
13	TRBJ2-7	TRBD1	TRBV25-1	few	CASRPTGATEQYF	TGTGCCAGCAGGCCTACAGGGGCGACCGAGCAGTACTTC
15	TRBJ2-5	TRBD2	TRBV6-5	many	CASSRRTSLQETQYF	TGTGCCAGCAGTCGTCGGACTAGCCTACAAGAGACCCAGTACTTC
12	TRBJ1-2	.	TRBV27	medium-sized	CASSRRDGGYTF	TGTGCCAGCAGTCGCCGGGACGGAGGCTACACCTTC
14	TRBJ1-2	TRBD1	TRBV6-5	medium-sized	CASSPGGYLLSYTF	TGTGCCAGCAGTCCAGGGGGCTACCTGTTAAGCTACACCTTC
12	TRBJ1-4	.	TRBV20-1	medium-sized	CSARFGNQKLFF	TGCAGTGCTAGATTCGGGAACCAAAAACTGTTTTTT
15	TRBJ1-2	.	TRBV13	medium-sized	CASSLGPAPDYGYTF	TGTGCCAGCAGCTTAGGCCCGGCTCCCGACTATGGCTACACCTTC
15	TRBJ1-3	.	TRBV6-5	many	CASSYGLSRGNTIYF	TGTGCCAGCAGTTATGGGTTATCCCGTGGAAACACCATATATTTT
13	TRBJ1-2	.	TRBV19	few	CASSLGGAPGYTF	TGTGCCAGTAGCCTCGGGGGGGCGCCTGGCTACACCTTC
17	TRBJ1-2	TRBD1	TRBV28	few	CASSLNRGGPANYGYTF	TGTGCCAGCAGTTTAAACAGAGGGGGCCCAGCTAACTATGGCTACACCTTC
14	TRBJ1-2	.	TRBV5-6	few	CASSLSFNYYGYTF	TGTGCCAGCAGCTTGAGTTTCAATTATTATGGCTACACCTTC
14	TRBJ2-7	.	TRBV10-3	.	CAISHRDRTYEQYF	TGTGCCATCAGTCACCGGGACCGAACCTACGAGCAGTACTTC
14	TRBJ1-2	.	TRBV5-6	medium-sized	CASSLADMGYGYTF	TGTGCCAGCAGCTTGGCCGATATGGGCTATGGCTACACCTTC
14	TRBJ2-3	.	TRBV6-2/TRBV6-3	many	CASRDSQGTDTQYF	TGTGCCAGCAGAGACTCCCAGGGGACAGATACGCAGTATTTT
16	TRBJ1-1	.	TRBV6-6	medium-sized	CASSYEEQGPYTEAFF	TGTGCCAGCAGTTACGAGGAGCAGGGGCCGTACACTGAAGCTTTCTTT